This passage covers 14 T cell receptor beta chains from one sample sequenced in a study of T cell repertoires in cytomegalovirus infection. TCRdb re-called the reads with MiXCR, one entry per CDR3 protein. The table records over 85,000 distinct CDR3 sequences, 16% of them present only once. Material for sequencing was PBMCs. All receptors come from a human donor in good health (CMV status not recorded). Some clones in this sample may be carry-over from other donors' samples.

CDR3: CASSPHRGQNTEAFF. The CDR3 DNA sequence: TGTGCCAGCAGCCCACACAGGGGCCAGAACACTGAAGCTTTCTTT. V usage is TRBV11-2 and J usage is TRBJ1-1; TRBD1 matches 7 bases. Germline assignment: CDR1 SGHAT and CDR2 FQNNGV. J lost 1 base, V lost 5 bases, and 7 bases had no gene match. This CDR3 has 15 amino acids.

This rearrangement joins TRBV12-3 or TRBV12-4 to TRBJ2-7, with a weak D call TRBD1 (5 bases). V dropped 5 bases and J dropped 2 bases, with 13 bases sitting between them. This CDR3 contains 14 residues. CDR3 amino acids: CASSPRGATYEQYF. The DNA of the CDR3 is TGTGCCAGCAGTCCCCGTGGGGCCACCTACGAGCAGTACTTC.

This clonotype has a count of ten or more. This chain links TRBV20-1 with TRBJ1-1; no firm D call. There are 14 residues in the CDR3. The germline V gene has CDR1 DFQATT and CDR2 SNEGSKA (reference sequence). V was pared by 1 base and J by 4 bases, with 13 bases between. CDR3 region: CSARVTSASTEAFF. The CDR3 nucleotides are TGCAGTGCTAGAGTGACATCCGCCTCCACTGAAGCTTTCTTT.

The V call is TRBV20-1, the J call TRBJ2-3, with D unclear. Germline V gene lookup returns CDR1 DFQATT and CDR2 SNEGSKA (reference sequence). The V and J ends lost 6 bases and 4 bases respectively, with 11 bases between them. CDR3 length equals 12 residues. CDR3 nucleotide sequence: TGCAGTGCCATGACACTCTCAGATACGCAGTATTTT. Its translation is CSAMTLSDTQYF.

The chain employs TRBV20-1 and TRBJ1-5; D is possibly TRBD1 (5 bases). Per the germline V gene, CDR1 is DFQATT and CDR2 is SNEGSKA (reference sequence). V was clipped by 0 bases and J by 3 bases, with 12 bases between them. This CDR3 contains 15 residues. The CDR3 protein is CSARDIQGDNQPQHF. CDR3 nucleotide sequence: TGCAGTGCTAGAGATATCCAGGGCGACAATCAGCCCCAGCATTTT.

This clonotype was counted many times. The V call is TRBV19, the J call TRBJ2-3, with D uncertain. CDR3 length: 14 amino acids. Germline CDR1 reads LNHDA; CDR2 reads SQIVND (reference sequence). V gave up 4 bases and J gave up 3 bases, with 11 bases separating them. The CDR3 here is CASSRGSRTDTQYF. CDR3 sequence (DNA): TGTGCCAGTAGTAGGGGTTCTCGAACAGATACGCAGTATTTT.

In this sample, this clonotype turned up many times. This chain uses TRBV7-2 with TRBJ2-5; unclear D gene. Germline V gives CDR1 SGHTA, CDR2 FQGNSA. V was shortened by 3 bases and J by 5 bases, with 10 bases between the two germline ends. This CDR3 spans 13 amino acids. This chain's CDR3 is CASSFEHFETQYF. The CDR3 coding sequence is TGTGCCAGCAGCTTCGAGCACTTCGAGACCCAGTACTTC.

The sample holds many counts of this clonotype. V usage is TRBV7-8 and J usage is TRBJ1-2; D is ambiguous. V lost 2 bases and J 6 bases, leaving 10 bases between the germline ends. The germline V gene encodes CDR1 SGHVS and CDR2 FQNEAQ. The CDR3 covers 13 residues. The CDR3 protein is CASSLSRGNGYTF. For the CDR3, the DNA is TGTGCCAGCAGCTTATCTCGGGGTAATGGCTACACCTTC.

This clonotype was detected ten times or more. J is TRBJ2-7 and V is TRBV7-8; D ambiguous. This CDR3 is 13 amino acids long. Germline CDR1 is SGHVS and CDR2 is FQNEAQ. The V end was cut by 0 bases, the J end by 4 bases, with 7 bases between. The CDR3 bases are TGTGCCAGCAGCTTAGCATCTCTATACGAGCAGTACTTC. Protein product: CASSLASLYEQYF.

This clonotype was recorded at least ten times. The rearrangement uses TRBV5-1 and TRBJ2-1; 7 positions agree with TRBD1. Losses at the gene ends were 0 bases for V and 7 bases for J; bases not matched to a gene: 7. CDR3 length: 15 amino acids. CDR1 is SGHRS, CDR2 YFSETQ, per germline. CDR3 loop: CASSLEGGRGNEQFF. CDR3 sequence (DNA): TGCGCCAGCAGCTTGGAAGGGGGCAGGGGAAATGAGCAGTTCTTC.

With regard to this clonotype: This clone may be a read error of a much larger clone one base away. The V call is TRBV7-8, the J call TRBJ1-1; the D gene is possibly TRBD1 (6 bases). The CDR3 consists of 16 residues. Germline-derived CDR1 and CDR2 are SGHVS and FQNEAQ. The CDR3 nucleotides are TGTGCCAGCAGCGCTAGTGAACAGGGTGGGAACACTGAAGCTTACTTT. Translated, it gives CASSASEQGGNTEAYF.

The chain is built from TRBV28 and TRBJ1-5, with a possible D match to TRBD1 (5 bases). V was shortened by 9 bases and J by 3 bases, with 21 bases between the two germline ends. Germline CDR1 reads MDHEN; CDR2 reads SYDVKM. The CDR3 runs 16 residues. The CDR3 region is CASIGTRRGNNQPQHF. The CDR3 DNA follows: TGTGCCAGTATTGGGACCCGCCGGGGCAACAATCAGCCCCAGCATTTT.

V gene TRBV20-1 combines with J gene TRBJ2-5; D might be TRBD2 (6 bases). The CDR3 is made up of 15 amino acids. V gave up 2 bases and J gave up 2 bases, with 15 bases separating them. CDR1 DFQATT and CDR2 SNEGSKA come from the germline V gene (reference sequence). In DNA form, the CDR3 reads TGCAGTGCTAGATCTTCGCGGACTATACAAGAGACCCAGTACTTC. Its protein is CSARSSRTIQETQYF.

V gene TRBV18 combines with J gene TRBJ2-1, with 7 positions matching TRBD2. Germline V lookup: CDR1 KGHSH, CDR2 LQKENI. V trimming: 3 bases; J trimming: 6 bases; junction bases outside the gene matches: 2. The CDR3 is 13 amino acids. CDR3 nucleotides: TGTGCCAGCTCACCCTTAGCGGGCAATGAGCAGTTCTTC. It specifies CASSPLAGNEQFF.